This entry lists 8 T cell receptor beta chains sequenced from one sample in a study of breast tumors, draining lymph nodes, adjacent tissues. Axillary draining lymph nodes of breast cancer patients supplied the node samples. TCRdb recomputed calls from the multiplex PCR reads with MiXCR, one row per CDR3 protein. This sample has over 250,000 distinct CDR3 sequences, with roughly 31% found just once. The sample taken for sequencing was axillary lymph node tissue. These receptors were collected from a female donor with breast cancer. Some clones in this sample may be carry-over from other donors' samples.

Remarks on this clonotype: A much larger clone differs from this one at a single base, so this may be a read error. The V call is TRBV11-2, the J call TRBJ2-7; D remains unclear. The CDR3 sequence is 13 residues long. V lost 5 bases and J lost 6, with 14 bases in between. Germline-derived CDR1 and CDR2 are SGHAT and FQNNGV. The CDR3 DNA sequence: TGTGCCAGCAGCGCCCTACCCACCTCCGAGCAGTACTTC. Encoded protein: CASSALPTSEQYF.

The rearrangement joins TRBV29-1 to TRBJ2-6; no clear D. Germline values: CDR1 SQVTM, CDR2 ANQGSEA. The CDR3 totals 12 residues. V dropped 5 bases and J dropped 4 bases, with 6 bases sitting between them. The DNA of the CDR3 is TGCAGCGTTAGAGCGGGGGCCAACGTCCTGACTTTC. It translates to CSVRAGANVLTF.

In its sample, this clonotype was seen many times. This sequence joins TRBV20-1 and TRBJ2-1; a weak D match, TRBD2 (7 bases). The V gene's germline CDR1 is DFQATT and CDR2 SNEGSKA (reference sequence). Deletions cut 5 bases from V and 0 bases from J, with 26 bases between. This CDR3 is built from 19 residues. The CDR3 protein is CSARVGSAGTWSSYNEQFF. The CDR3 DNA reads as TGCAGTGCTCGAGTGGGGTCAGCGGGGACATGGAGCTCCTACAATGAGCAGTTCTTC.

The rearrangement joins TRBV20-1 to TRBJ2-1; D is unclear. The CDR3 extends over 15 amino acids. Germline CDR1 is DFQATT and CDR2 is SNEGSKA (reference sequence). V lost 3 bases and J lost 2, with 14 bases in between. The CDR3 DNA reads as TGCAGTGCTAGTACCGAGACGATGCCCTACAATGAGCAGTTCTTC. This sequence encodes CSASTETMPYNEQFF.

The DNA of the CDR3 is TGTGCCAGTGGGACAGGAGATTCACCCCTCCACTTT. This gives the protein CASGTGDSPLHF. The chain couples TRBV19 to TRBJ1-6, with TRBD1 matching over 8 bases. The CDR3 is 12 residues long. Germline values: CDR1 LNHDA, CDR2 SQIVND (reference sequence). V dropped 8 bases and J dropped 8; count of bases not matched to a gene: 2.

Of note for this clonotype: This may come from a read error, since a much larger clone is one base off. It is likely a read error, because the conserved phenylalanine at the end of the CDR3 is missing. This sequence joins TRBV5-1 and TRBJ1-2; the match to TRBD1 covers 7 bases. The germline V gene has CDR1 SGHRS and CDR2 YFSETQ. CDR3 length: 16 residues. The ends lost 5 bases at V and 2 bases at J; junction bases unmatched: 12. CDR3 in DNA: TGCGCCAGCAGTCGGGACAGCCTAGGGGGGAACTATGGCTACACCGTC. Its protein product is CASSRDSLGGNYGYTV.

This clonotype showed up many times. The chain links TRBV20-1 to TRBJ1-4; the D gene is possibly TRBD1 (5 bases). The V gene's germline CDR1 is DFQATT and CDR2 SNEGSKA (reference sequence). Trimming took 5 bases from V and 5 from J, leaving 12 bases between them. The CDR3 length is 13 residues. CDR3 in amino acids: CSAAPWGNEKLFF. The CDR3 nucleotides read TGCAGTGCTGCTCCTTGGGGGAATGAAAAACTGTTTTTT.

With respect to this clonotype: Relative to the germline gene, one junction end is altered; a read error may explain this. The chain links TRBV9 to TRBJ2-1; TRBD1 matches at 7 bases. Germline CDR1 and CDR2: SGDLS and YYNGEE. The CDR3 contains 14 residues. The CDR3, as DNA: TGTGCCAGCAGCGGGGGACAGCCTTACAATCAGCAGAGGTTC. It encodes CASSGGQPYNQQRF. The full variable domain, completed using reference TRBV9 and TRBJ2-1, is DSGVTQTPKHLITATGQRVTLRCSPRSGDLSVYWYQQSLDQGLQFLIQYYNGEERAKGNILERFSAQQFPDLHSELNLSSLELGDSALYFCASSGGQPYNQQRFGPGTRLTVL.